These T cell receptor beta chains were read from a single sample in a study of T cells in pancreatic ductal adenocarcinoma. Clones were read by immunoSEQ multiplex PCR, and TCRdb kept only the in-frame ones, dropping some. This sample has some 2,300 clones, with over 80% found just once. The sample was pancreatic tumor tissue. These receptors all stem from a human donor with pancreatic ductal adenocarcinoma. CDR3s include the opening cysteine and the closing phenylalanine or tryptophan. Fields, in order: V gene, CDR3 length, CDR3 protein.

TRBV7-2 15 CASSLDSGGTDTQYF
TRBV15 15 CATSSRQGGFDKLFF
TRBV25-1 17 CASSGSREREGHDTQYF
TRBV5-6 16 CASSCLTHANTGELFF
TRBV6-4 16 CASSHAPGQQQETQYF
TRBV5-1 14 CASSTTGGVSGYTF
TRBV5-4 15 CASGLAGGAYNEQFF
TRBV5-4 15 CASSLDQTNTGELFF
TRBV18 13 CASSAGMNTEAFF
TRBV5-1 12 CASSPGLGNQYF
TRBV29-1 13 CSVVSTGVTEAFF
TRBV19 14 CASSTTGILNEQYF
TRBV10-1 14 CASSGDRVGGKLFF
TRBV6-1 13 CASTTTGKHEQYF
TRBV28 14 CASSLSGGKQPQHF
TRBV6-1 14 CASSEDRGGNTIYF
TRBV10-1 15 CARGAWEGGSYGYTF
TRBV18 13 CASSGQEDTEAFF
TRBV7-9 14 CASSDSLRNTEAFF
TRBV7-7 13 CASSIGSGGELFF
TRBV7-2 15 CASRGQGGFNNEQFF
TRBV11-2 14 CASSRLGPQETQYF
TRBV2 12 CASSSSSYEQYF
TRBV28 13 CASSFTGANVLTF
TRBV5-1 14 CASSSAGQQETQYF
TRBV28 21 CASTPAAVYYVLEKANQPQHF
TRBV10-3 17 CAISESSRGTNTGELFF
TRBV7-3 14 CASSLAGPYNEQFF
TRBV6-5 14 CASSPLGLPHEQFF
TRBV4-1 15 CASSQVTGSNQPQHF
TRBV7-2 14 CASSLVGLMNGYTF
TRBV6-1 16 CASSDAWARPLDEQYF
TRBV28 13 CASSQGAFYEQYF
TRBV2 15 CASSPTGEENSPLHF
TRBV28 16 CASSSKTGDGGDTQYF
TRBV15 18 CATSRDLPWREGTYEQYF
TRBV9 17 CASSPTERDSPNYGYTF